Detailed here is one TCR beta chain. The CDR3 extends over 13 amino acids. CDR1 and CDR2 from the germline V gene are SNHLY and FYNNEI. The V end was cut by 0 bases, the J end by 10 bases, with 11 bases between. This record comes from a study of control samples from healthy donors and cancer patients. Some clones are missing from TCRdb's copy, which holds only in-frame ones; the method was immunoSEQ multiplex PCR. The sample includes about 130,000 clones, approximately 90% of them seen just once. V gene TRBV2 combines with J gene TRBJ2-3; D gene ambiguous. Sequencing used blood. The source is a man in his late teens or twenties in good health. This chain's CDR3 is CASSEAPERAQYF. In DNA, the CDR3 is TGTGCCAGCAGTGAAGCGCCGGAAAGGGCGCAGTATTTT.